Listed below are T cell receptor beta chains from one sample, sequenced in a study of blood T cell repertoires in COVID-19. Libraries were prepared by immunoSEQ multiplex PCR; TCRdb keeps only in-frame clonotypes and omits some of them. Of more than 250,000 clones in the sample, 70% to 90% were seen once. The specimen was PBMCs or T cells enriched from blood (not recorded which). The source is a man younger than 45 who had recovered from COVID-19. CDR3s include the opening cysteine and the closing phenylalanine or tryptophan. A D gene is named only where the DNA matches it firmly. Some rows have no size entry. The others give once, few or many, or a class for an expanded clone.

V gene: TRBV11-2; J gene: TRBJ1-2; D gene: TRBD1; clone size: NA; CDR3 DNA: TGTGCCAGCAGCCCCGGGACAGGGTTCTATGGCTACACCTTC; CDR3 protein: CASSPGTGFYGYTF
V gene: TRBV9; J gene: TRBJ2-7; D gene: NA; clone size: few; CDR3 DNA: TGTGCCAGCAGCGTAGGCGGAGATGTCTCCTACGAGCAGTACTTC; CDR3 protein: CASSVGGDVSYEQYF
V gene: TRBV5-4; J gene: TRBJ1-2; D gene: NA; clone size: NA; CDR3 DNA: TGTGCCAGCAGCTTGCGCAGGGCAGTCGCTGGCTACACCTTC; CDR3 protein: CASSLRRAVAGYTF
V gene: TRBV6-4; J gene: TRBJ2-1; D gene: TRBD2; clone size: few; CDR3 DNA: TGTGCCAGCAGTGACTCCGAGCGGGGTGAGCAGTTCTTC; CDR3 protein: CASSDSERGEQFF
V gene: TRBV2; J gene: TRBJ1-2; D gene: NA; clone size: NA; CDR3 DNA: TGTGCCAGCGAGGACTCCGGCCTCGTAAACTATGGCTACACCTTC; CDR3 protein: CASEDSGLVNYGYTF
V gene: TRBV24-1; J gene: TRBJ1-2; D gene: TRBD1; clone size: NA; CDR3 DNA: TGTGCCACCAGTGATACGTGGGACAGGGCCATAAAAATCTTC; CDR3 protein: CATSDTWDRAIKIF
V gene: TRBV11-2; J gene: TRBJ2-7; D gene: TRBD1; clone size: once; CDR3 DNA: TGTGCCAGCAAAAAACCTACAGGGGGCGCGGGAGACGAGCAGTACTTC; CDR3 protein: CASKKPTGGAGDEQYF
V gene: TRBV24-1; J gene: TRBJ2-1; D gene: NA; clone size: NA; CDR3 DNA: TGTGCCACCAGTGATAGACAAAGCTCCTACAATGAGCAGTTCTTC; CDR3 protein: CATSDRQSSYNEQFF
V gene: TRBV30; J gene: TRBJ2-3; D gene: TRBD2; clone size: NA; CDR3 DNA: TGTGCCTGGACGGGGGGAATCACAGATACGCAGTATTTT; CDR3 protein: CAWTGGITDTQYF
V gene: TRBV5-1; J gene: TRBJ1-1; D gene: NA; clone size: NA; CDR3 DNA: TGCGCCAGCAGCTTGGCTCCAGAGAACACTGAAGCTTTCTTT; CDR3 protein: CASSLAPENTEAFF
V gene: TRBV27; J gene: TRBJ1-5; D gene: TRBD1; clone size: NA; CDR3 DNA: TGTGCCAGCAGTCGCACACAGGGGGGTAGCAATCAGCCCCAGCATTTT; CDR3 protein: CASSRTQGGSNQPQHF
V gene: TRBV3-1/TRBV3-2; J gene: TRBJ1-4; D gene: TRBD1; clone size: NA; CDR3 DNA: TGTGCCAGCAGCCAAGTTCCGGGACAGGGTAATGAAAAACTGTTTTTT; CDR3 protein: CASSQVPGQGNEKLFF
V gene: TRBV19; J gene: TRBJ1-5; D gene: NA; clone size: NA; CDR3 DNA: TGTGCCAGTAGGAGGGGGGGGACGCATCAGCCCCAGCATTTT; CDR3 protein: CASRRGGTHQPQHF
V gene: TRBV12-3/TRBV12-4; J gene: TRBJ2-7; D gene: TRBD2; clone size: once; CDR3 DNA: TGTGCCAGCAGTCGAAGACTAGCAAACGAGCAGTACTTC; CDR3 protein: CASSRRLANEQYF
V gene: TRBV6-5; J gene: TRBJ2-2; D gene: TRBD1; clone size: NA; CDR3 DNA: TGTGCCAGCAGTTACTCACGGACAGGGGACACCGGGGAGCTGTTTTTT; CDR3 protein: CASSYSRTGDTGELFF
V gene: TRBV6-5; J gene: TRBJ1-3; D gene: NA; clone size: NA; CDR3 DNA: TGTGCCAGCAGTTCCCCCGGGGTAAACAGAAACACCATATATTTT; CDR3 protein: CASSSPGVNRNTIYF
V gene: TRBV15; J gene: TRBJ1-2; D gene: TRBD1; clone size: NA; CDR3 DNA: TGTGCCACCAGCACCGGGACAGGCTCGCGTGGCTACACCTTC; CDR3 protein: CATSTGTGSRGYTF
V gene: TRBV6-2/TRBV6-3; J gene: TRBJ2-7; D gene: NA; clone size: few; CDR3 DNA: TGTGCCAGCAGTTATCCGGGACTGAGCTACGAGCAGTACTTC; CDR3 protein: CASSYPGLSYEQYF
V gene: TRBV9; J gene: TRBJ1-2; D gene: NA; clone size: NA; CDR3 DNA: TGTGCCAGCAGCGTTACGACACTCTCCTATGGCTACACCTTC; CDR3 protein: CASSVTTLSYGYTF
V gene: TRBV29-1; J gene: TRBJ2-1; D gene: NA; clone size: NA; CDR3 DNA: TGCAGCGCAGAGACAGTCTCCTACAATGAGCAGTTCTTC; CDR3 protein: CSAETVSYNEQFF
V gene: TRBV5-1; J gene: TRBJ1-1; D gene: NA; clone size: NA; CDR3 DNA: TGCGCCAGCAGCCCCACAGGGAACACTGAAGCTTTCTTT; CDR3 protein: CASSPTGNTEAFF
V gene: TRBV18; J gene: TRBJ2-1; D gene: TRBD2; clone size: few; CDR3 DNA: TGTGCCAGCTCACCTGGACTAGCGGGGGTTTATGAGCAGTTCTTC; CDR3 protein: CASSPGLAGVYEQFF
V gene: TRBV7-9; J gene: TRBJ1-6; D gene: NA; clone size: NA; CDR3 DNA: TGTGCCAGCAGCCACAATCTCGACAGGTCCCGGGCGAATTCACCCCTCCACTTT; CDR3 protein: CASSHNLDRSRANSPLHF
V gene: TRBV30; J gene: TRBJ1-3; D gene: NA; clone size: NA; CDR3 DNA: TGTGCCTCGAAGACAGCTATCTACTCTGGAAACACCATATATTTT; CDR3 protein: CASKTAIYSGNTIYF
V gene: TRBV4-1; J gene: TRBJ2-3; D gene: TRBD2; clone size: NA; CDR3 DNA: TGCGCCAGCAGCCAAGGGACTAGCGAAAGCACAGATACGCAGTATTTT; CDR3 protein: CASSQGTSESTDTQYF
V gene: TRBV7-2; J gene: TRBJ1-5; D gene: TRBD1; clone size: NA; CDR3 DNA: TGTGCCAGCAGCGAATTTCATTGGACAGGGAAGGGGGATCAGCCCCAGCATTTT; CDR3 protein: CASSEFHWTGKGDQPQHF
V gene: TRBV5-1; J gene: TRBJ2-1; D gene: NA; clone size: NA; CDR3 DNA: TGCGCCAGCAGCGCGAGCTCCTACAATGAGCAGTTCTTC; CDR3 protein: CASSASSYNEQFF
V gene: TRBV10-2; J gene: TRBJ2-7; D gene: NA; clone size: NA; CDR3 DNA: TGCGCCAGCAGTGAGCTACGGGACTTGATGCGCGAGCAGTACTTC; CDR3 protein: CASSELRDLMREQYF
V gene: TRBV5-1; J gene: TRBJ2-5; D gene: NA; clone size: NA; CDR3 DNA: TGCGCCAGCAGCTTGGGGGGCCGGCAAGAGACCCAGTACTTC; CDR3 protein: CASSLGGRQETQYF
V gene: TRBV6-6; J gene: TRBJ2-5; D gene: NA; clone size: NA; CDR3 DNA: TGTGCCAGCAGTTACGGAGGGGAAGCGGAGACCCAGTACTTC; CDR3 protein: CASSYGGEAETQYF
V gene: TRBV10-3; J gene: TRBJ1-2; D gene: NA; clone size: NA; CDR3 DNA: TGTGCCATCAGTGAGTCTGACAGCCATAACTATGGCTACACCTTC; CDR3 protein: CAISESDSHNYGYTF
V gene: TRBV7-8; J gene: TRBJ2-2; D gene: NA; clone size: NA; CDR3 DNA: TGTGCCAGCAGCACGACGGGAACGAACACCGGGGAGCTGTTTTTT; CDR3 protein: CASSTTGTNTGELFF
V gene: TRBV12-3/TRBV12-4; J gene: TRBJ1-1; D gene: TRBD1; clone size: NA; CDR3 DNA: TGTGCCAGCAGTCTGGACAGGGGGCTGGGTGCTTTCTTT; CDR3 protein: CASSLDRGLGAFF
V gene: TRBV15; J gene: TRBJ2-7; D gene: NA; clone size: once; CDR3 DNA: TGTGCCACCAGCAGAGACCAACTCGCCTACGAGCAGTACTTC; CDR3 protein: CATSRDQLAYEQYF
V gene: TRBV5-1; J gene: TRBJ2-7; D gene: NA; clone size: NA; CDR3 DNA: TGCGCCAGCAGCTTGTTAGGCAGGGGTACCTCCTACGAGCAGTACTTC; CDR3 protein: CASSLLGRGTSYEQYF
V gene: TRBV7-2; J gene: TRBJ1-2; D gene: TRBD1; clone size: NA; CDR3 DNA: TGTGCCAGCAGCTTAGTGCGGACAGGTGTTGGCTACACCTTC; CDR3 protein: CASSLVRTGVGYTF
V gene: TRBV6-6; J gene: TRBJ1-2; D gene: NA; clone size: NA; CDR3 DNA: TGTGCCAGCAGTTACGGCCAGGGCCCTAACTATGGCTACACCTTC; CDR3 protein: CASSYGQGPNYGYTF
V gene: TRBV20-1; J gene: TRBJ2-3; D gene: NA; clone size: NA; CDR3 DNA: TGCAGTGCTCCGTTCCCAGATACGCAGTATTTT; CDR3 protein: CSAPFPDTQYF
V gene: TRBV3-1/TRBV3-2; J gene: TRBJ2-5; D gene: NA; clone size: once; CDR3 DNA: TGTGCCAGCAGCCACCGGGACTACCAAGAGACCCAGTACTTC; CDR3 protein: CASSHRDYQETQYF
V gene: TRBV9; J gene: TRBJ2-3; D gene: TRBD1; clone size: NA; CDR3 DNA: TGTGCCAGCAGCGCGACCCCCGGGACAGTACTCACAGATACGCAGTATTTT; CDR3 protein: CASSATPGTVLTDTQYF
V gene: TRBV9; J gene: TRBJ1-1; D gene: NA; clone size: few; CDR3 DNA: TGTGCCAGCAGCGTAGTAAACACTGAAGCTTTCTTT; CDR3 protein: CASSVVNTEAFF
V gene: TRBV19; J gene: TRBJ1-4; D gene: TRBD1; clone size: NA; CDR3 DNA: TGTGCCAGTAGTAACCGGGACAGTAATGAAAAACTGTTTTTT; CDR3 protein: CASSNRDSNEKLFF
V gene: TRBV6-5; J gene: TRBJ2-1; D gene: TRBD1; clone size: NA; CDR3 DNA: TGTGCCAGCACCCTGACAGGGGACAGTGAGCAGTTCTTC; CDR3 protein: CASTLTGDSEQFF
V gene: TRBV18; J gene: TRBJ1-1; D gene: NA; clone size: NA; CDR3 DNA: TGTGCCAGCTCACAGGGAGTAGAGACTGAAGCTTTCTTT; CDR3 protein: CASSQGVETEAFF
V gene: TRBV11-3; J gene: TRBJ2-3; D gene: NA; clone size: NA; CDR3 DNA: TGTGCCAGCAGCATAAGCACAGATACGCAGTATTTT; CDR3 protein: CASSISTDTQYF
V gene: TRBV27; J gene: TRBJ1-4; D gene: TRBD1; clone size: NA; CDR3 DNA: TGTGCCAGCAGGAACGGACAGGCTTTAAATGAAAAACTGTTTTTT; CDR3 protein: CASRNGQALNEKLFF
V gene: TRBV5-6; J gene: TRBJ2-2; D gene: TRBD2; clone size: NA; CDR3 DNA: TGTGCCAGCAGCTTGGGGCTAGCGGGGGGCCCCATCGGCGGGGAGCTGTTTTTT; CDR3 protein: CASSLGLAGGPIGGELFF
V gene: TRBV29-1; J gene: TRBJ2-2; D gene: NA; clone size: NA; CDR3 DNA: TGCAGCGTTCAGGTCTTTACCGGGGAGCTGTTTTTT; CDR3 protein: CSVQVFTGELFF
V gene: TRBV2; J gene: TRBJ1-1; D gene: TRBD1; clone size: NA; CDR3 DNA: TGTGCCAGCAGCCCCGGGCAGGGGGCCACTGAAGCTTTCTTT; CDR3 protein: CASSPGQGATEAFF
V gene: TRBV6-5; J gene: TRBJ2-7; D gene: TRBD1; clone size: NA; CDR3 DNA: TGTGCCAGCAGTTACGACAGGGGGGCGTACGAGCAGTACTTC; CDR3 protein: CASSYDRGAYEQYF
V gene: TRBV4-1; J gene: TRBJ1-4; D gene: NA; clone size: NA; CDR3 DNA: TGCGCCAGCAGACTGGAGGGAACAACTAATGAAAAACTGTTTTTT; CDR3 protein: CASRLEGTTNEKLFF
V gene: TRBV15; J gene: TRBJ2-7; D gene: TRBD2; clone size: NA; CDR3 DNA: TGTGCCACCAGCAGAGATCGGGGGGGCTACGAGCAGTACTTC; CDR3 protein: CATSRDRGGYEQYF
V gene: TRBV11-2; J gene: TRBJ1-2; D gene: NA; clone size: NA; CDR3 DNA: TGTGCCAGCAGCTTGGGACACCTCTATGGCTACACCTTC; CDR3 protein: CASSLGHLYGYTF
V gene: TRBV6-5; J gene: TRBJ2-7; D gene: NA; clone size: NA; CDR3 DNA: TGTGCCAGCAGTTACCAGGGCTCCTACGAGCAGTACTTC; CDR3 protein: CASSYQGSYEQYF
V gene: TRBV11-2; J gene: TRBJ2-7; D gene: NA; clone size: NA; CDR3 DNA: TGTGCCAGCAGCCCGCGGGACAGCTCCTACGAGCAGTACTTC; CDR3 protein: CASSPRDSSYEQYF
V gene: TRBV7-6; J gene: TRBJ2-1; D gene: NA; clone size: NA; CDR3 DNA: TGTGCCAGCAGCTTAGCCGGAGGGGACTTATCCAATGAGCAGTTCTTC; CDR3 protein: CASSLAGGDLSNEQFF
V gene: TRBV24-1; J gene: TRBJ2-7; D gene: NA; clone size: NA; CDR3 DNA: TGTGCCACCAGGGGCCCAGACTACGAGCAGTACTTC; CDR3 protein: CATRGPDYEQYF
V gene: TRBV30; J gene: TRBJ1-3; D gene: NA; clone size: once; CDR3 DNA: TGTGCCTGGAGTGTACTTCCGACAAGCTCTGGAAACACCATATATTTT; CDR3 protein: CAWSVLPTSSGNTIYF
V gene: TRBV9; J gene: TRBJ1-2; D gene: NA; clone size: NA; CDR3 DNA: TGTGCCAGCAGCGTAGACCCAGATTATGGCTACACCTTC; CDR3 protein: CASSVDPDYGYTF